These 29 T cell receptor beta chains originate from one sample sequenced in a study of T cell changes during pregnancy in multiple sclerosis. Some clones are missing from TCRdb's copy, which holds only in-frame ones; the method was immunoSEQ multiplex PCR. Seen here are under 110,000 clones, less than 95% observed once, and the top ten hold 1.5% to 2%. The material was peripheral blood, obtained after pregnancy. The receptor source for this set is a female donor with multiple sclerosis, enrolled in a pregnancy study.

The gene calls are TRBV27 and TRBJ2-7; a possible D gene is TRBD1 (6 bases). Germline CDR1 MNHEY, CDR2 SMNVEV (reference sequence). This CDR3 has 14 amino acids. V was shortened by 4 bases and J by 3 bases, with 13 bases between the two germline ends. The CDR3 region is CASSYLLGGYEQYF. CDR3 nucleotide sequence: TGTGCCAGCAGTTACTTGCTAGGGGGCTACGAGCAGTACTTC.

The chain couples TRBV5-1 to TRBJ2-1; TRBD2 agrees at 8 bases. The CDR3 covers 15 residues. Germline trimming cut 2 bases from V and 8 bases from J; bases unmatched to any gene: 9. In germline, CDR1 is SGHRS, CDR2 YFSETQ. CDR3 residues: CASSLAGEVGYEQFF. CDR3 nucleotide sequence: TGCGCCAGCAGCTTAGCGGGAGAGGTGGGCTATGAGCAGTTCTTC.

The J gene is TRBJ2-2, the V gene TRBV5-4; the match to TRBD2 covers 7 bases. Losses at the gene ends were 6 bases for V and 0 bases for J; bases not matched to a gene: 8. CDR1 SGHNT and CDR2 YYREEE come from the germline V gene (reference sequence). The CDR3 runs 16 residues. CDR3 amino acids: CASTLGGRPNTGELFF. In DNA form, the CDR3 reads TGTGCCAGCACCCTGGGGGGGAGACCGAACACCGGGGAGCTGTTTTTT.

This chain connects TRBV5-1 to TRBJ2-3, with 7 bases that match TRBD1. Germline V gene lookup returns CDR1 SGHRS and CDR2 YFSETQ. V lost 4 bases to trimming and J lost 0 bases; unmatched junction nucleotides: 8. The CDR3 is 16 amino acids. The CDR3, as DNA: TGCGCCAGCAGCGGAAAGGGGGCGCGAAGCACAGATACGCAGTATTTT. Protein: CASSGKGARSTDTQYF.

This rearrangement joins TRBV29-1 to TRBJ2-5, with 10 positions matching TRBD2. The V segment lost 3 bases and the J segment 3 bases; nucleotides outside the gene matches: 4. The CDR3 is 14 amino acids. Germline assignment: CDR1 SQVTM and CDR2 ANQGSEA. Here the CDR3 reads CSVDPSGGKETQYF. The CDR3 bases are TGCAGCGTTGATCCTAGCGGGGGAAAAGAGACCCAGTACTTC.

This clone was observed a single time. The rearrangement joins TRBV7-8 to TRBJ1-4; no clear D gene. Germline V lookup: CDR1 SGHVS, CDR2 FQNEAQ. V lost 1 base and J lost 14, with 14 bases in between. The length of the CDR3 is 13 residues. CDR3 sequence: CASSLDRGTHLFF. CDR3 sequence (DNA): TGTGCCAGCAGCTTAGACCGGGGTACTCACCTGTTTTTT.

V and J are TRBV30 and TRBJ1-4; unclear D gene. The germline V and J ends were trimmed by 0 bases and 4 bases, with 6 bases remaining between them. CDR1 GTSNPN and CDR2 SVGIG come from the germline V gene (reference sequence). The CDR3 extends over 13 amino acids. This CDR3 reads CAWSVLSNEKLFF. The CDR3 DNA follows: TGTGCCTGGAGTGTACTTAGTAATGAAAAACTGTTTTTT.

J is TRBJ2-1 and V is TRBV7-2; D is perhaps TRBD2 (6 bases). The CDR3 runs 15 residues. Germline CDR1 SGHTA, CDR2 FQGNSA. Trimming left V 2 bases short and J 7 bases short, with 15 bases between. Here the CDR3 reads CASSLTEGGWNEQFF. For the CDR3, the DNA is TGTGCCAGCAGCTTAACGGAGGGAGGATGGAATGAGCAGTTCTTC.

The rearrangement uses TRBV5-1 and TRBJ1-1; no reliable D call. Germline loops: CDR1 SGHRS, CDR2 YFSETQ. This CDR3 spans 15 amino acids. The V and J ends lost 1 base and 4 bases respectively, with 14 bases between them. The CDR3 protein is CASSLYETGFTEAFF. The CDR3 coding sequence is TGCGCCAGCAGCTTGTATGAGACGGGTTTCACTGAAGCTTTCTTT. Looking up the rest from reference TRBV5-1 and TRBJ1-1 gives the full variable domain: KAGVTQTPRYLIKTRGQQVTLSCSPISGHRSVSWYQQTPGQGLQFLFEYFSETQRNKGNFPGRFSGRQFSNSRSEMNVSTLELGDSALYLCASSLYETGFTEAFFGQGTRLTVV.

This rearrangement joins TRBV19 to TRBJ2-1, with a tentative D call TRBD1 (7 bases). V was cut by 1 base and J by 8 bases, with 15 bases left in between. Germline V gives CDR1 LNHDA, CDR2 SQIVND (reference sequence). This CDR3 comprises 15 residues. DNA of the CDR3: TGTGCCAGTAGTATAGTGACAGGGAGGTCGGATGAGCAGTTCTTC. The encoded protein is CASSIVTGRSDEQFF. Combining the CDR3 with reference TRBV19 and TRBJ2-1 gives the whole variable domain DGGITQSPKYLFRKEGQNVTLSCEQNLNHDAMYWYRQDPGQGLRLIYYSQIVNDFQKGDIAEGYSVSREKKESFPLTVTSAQKNPTAFYLCASSIVTGRSDEQFFGPGTRLTVL.

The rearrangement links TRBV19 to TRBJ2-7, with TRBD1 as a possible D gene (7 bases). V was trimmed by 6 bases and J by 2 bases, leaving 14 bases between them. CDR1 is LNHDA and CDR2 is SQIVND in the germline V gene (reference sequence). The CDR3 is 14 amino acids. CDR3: CASSSAGQTYEQYF. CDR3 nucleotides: TGTGCCAGTAGCTCCGCGGGACAGACCTACGAGCAGTACTTC.

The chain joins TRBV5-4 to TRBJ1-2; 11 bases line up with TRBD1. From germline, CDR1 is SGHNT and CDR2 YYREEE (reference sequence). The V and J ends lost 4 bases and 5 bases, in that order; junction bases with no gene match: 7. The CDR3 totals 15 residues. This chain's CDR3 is CASSPAGTGGYGYTF. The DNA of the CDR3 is TGTGCCAGCAGCCCGGCCGGGACAGGGGGGTATGGCTACACCTTC.

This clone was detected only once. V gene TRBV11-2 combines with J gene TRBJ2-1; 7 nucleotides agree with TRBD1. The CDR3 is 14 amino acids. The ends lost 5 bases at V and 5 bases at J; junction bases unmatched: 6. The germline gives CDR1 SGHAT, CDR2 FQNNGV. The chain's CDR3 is CASSVQGWNNEQFF. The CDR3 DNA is TGTGCCAGCAGCGTACAGGGGTGGAACAATGAGCAGTTCTTC.

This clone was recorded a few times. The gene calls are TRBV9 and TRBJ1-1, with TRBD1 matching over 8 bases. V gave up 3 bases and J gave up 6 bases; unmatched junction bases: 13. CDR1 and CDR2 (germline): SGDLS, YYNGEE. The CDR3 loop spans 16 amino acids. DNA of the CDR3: TGTGCCAGCAGCGGGGCCCGGACAGGGATGTTCGCTGAAGCTTTCTTT. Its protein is CASSGARTGMFAEAFF.

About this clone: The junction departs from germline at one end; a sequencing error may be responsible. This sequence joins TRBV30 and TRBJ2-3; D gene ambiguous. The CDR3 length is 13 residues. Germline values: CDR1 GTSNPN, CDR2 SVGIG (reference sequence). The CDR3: CAWSGDSTDTQYF. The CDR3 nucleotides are TGTGCCTGGAGCGGTGATAGCACGGATACGCAGTATTTT.

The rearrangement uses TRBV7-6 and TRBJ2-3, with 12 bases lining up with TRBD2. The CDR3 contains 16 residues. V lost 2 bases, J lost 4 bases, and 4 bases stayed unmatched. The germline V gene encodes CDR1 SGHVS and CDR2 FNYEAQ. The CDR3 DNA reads TGTGCCAGCAGCTTACTAGCGGGAGGGCTCTCAGATACGCAGTATTTT. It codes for CASSLLAGGLSDTQYF.

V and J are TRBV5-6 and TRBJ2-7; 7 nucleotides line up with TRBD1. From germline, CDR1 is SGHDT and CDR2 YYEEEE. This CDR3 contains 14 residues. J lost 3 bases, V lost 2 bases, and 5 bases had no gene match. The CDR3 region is CASSFQQGVYEQYF. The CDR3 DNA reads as TGTGCCAGCAGCTTCCAGCAGGGGGTCTACGAGCAGTACTTC.

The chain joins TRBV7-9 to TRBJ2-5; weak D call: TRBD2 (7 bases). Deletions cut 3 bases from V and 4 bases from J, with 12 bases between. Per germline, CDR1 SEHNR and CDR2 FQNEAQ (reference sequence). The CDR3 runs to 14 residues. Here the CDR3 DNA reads TGTGCCAGCAGCTTTTTAAGGGGGGGAGAGACCCAGTACTTC. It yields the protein CASSFLRGGETQYF.

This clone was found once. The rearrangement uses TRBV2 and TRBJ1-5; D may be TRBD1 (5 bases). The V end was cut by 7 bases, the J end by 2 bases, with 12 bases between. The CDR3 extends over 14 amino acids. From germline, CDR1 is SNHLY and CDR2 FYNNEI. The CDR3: CASKIDRGNQPQHF. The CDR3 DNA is TGTGCCAGCAAGATCGACAGAGGCAATCAGCCCCAGCATTTT.

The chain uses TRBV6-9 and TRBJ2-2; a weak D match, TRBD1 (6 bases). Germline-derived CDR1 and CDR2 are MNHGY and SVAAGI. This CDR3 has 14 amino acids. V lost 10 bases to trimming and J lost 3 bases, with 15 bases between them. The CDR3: CATTTGPDTGELFF. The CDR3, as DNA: TGTGCCACCACGACAGGTCCGGACACCGGGGAGCTGTTTTTT.

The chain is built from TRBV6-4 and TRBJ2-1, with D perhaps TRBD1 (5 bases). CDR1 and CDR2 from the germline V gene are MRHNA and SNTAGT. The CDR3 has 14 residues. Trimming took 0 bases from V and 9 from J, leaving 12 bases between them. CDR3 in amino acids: CASSDSGDRGEQFF. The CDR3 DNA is TGTGCCAGCAGTGACTCAGGGGATAGGGGTGAGCAGTTCTTC.

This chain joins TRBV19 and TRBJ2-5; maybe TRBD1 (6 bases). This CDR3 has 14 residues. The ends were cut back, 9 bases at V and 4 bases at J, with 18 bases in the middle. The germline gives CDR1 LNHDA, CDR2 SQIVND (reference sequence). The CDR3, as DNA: TGTGCCAGCTCCAAGAGGACAGAACGAGAGACCCAGTACTTC. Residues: CASSKRTERETQYF.

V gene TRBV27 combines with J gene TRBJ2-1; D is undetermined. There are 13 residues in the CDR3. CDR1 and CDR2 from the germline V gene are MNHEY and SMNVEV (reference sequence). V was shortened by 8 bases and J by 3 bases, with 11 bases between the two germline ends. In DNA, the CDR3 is TGTGCCAGCGGATCGGAGCTCTACAATGAGCAGTTCTTC. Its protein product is CASGSELYNEQFF.

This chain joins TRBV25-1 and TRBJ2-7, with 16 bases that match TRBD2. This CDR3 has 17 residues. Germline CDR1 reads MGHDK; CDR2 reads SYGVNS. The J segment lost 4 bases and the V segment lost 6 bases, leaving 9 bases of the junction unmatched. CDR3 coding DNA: TGTGCCAGCAGCCAAACCGGGACTAGCGGGGGGGCATACGAGCAGTACTTC. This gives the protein CASSQTGTSGGAYEQYF.

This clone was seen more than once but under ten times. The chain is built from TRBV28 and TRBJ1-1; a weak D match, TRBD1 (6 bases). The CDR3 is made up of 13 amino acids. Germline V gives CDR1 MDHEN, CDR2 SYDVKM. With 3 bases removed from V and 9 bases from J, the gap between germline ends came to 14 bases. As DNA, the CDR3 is TGTGCCAGCAGTTTCGGGGACATGGATAAAGCTTTCTTT. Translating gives CASSFGDMDKAFF.

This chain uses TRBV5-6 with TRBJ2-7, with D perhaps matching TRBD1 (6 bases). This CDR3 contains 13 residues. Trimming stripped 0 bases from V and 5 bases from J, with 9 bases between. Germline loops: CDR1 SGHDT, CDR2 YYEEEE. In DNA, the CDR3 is TGTGCCAGCAGCTTGGGGGGGCTGGACGAGCAGTACTTC. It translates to CASSLGGLDEQYF.

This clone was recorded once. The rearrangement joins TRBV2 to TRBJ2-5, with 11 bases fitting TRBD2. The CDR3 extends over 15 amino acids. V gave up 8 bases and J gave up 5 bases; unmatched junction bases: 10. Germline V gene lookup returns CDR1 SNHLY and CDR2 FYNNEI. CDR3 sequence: CASWEIAGGPETQYF. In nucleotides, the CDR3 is TGTGCCAGCTGGGAGATAGCGGGAGGGCCGGAGACCCAGTACTTC.

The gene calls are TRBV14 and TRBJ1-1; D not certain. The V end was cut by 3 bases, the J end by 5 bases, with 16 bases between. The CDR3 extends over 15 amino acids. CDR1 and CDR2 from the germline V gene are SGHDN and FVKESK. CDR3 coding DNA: TGTGCCAGCAGCCATTCGCACCCCGCGGTTACTGAAGCTTTCTTT. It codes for CASSHSHPAVTEAFF.

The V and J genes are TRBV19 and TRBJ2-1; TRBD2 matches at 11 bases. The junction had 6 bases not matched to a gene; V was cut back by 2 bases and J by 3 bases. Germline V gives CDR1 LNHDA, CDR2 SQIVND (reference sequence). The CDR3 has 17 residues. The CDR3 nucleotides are TGTGCCAGTAGTATATCTGAGACTAGCGGGATCTACAATGAGCAGTTCTTC. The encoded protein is CASSISETSGIYNEQFF.